This TCR beta chain appears in the sequencing data of a study of Tregs in tolerant kidney transplant recipients (dated by TCRdb to between 2018 and 2020). For context, the study as a whole: Before combined kidney and bone marrow transplantation, this study identified donor-specific regulatory T cells using TCRbeta sequencing and then followed those same cells after transplant. Study-wide findings and limitations: Because only a small number of patients were included, the study had limitations, and the results will need to be validated in larger populations as well as under other immunosuppression protocols. Biological reproducibility was not directly assessed, although technical replication error appeared to be minimal. Because the PCR primers were changed over time for some patients, nucleotide-level comparison could not be performed across the samples from those patients. Expanding Tregs with activated donor B cells appeared to identify the most biologically relevant and donor-specific TCRbeta repertoire. In tolerant patients, the expansion of donor-specific Tregs was greater than global Treg expansion, suggesting that the expansion was antigen-driven rather than nonspecific.

Related donors were used in the transplants with nonmyeloablative bone marrow transplantation, and mixed chimerism was transient in the human trials. Thawed PBMCs were FACS-sorted into unstimulated Tregs (CD4+CD25+CD127-), CD4+ non-Tregs (CD4+CD25-), CD4 cells and CD8 cells. 4 combined kidney and bone marrow transplant recipients from the ITN036ST trial were included as patients, and samples were available only from these trial subjects. Healthy control blood was processed by Ficoll density gradient to PBMCs and cryopreserved; patient PBMCs were collected before and after transplant. For this clone: The antigen it binds to is not known. Coverage ceases 3 residues before the CDR3 finishes, and the germline J gene fills in the end.

Genomic DNA was extracted from sorted cells with the QIAGEN DNeasy Blood and Tissue Kit for TCRbeta CDR3 sequencing. High-throughput TCRbeta CDR3 sequencing, which included PCR amplification with bias correction and internal controls, was done commercially through immunoSEQ. The paper's data handling went like this. A unique productive TCRbeta sequence was defined by the CDR3 nucleotide sequence when primers matched, and otherwise by the CDR3 amino acid sequence together with the Vbeta and Jbeta genes. As a correction for sorting error, sequences shared between sorted populations at a frequency ratio of 2:1 or less were discarded, and the remaining shared sequences were assigned to the higher population. Donor-reactive sequences were defined as at least 5-fold expanded in CFSE-low cells versus unstimulated cells, with frequency of at least 0.01% in CFSE-low cells. Jensen-Shannon divergence calculated on the top 100 TCRbeta sequences ranked by frequency was used to measure repertoire divergence. For any sample with multiple sequencing runs, sorting error was corrected in each run separately before the runs were pooled. The clones in this table, taken by TCRdb from immuneACCESS, are in-frame only. Not every clone is retained; where verified, under half of the shortfall comes from an unresolved V gene, and the cause of the rest is unknown. From that table come the V and J calls and clone size; the DNA was used to work out D and trimming. The sample table gives some 30,000 clones. 1.8% of the sample comes from the top ten.

From its cysteine to its phenylalanine, the CDR3 spans 15 amino acids. The CDR3 was read in part: 36 bases, with the frame set at base 1. Looking up the germline V gene (reference sequence) yields CDR1 SGHNT and CDR2 YYREEE. The junction carries 15 bases between V and J, which are trimmed by 4 bases and 4 bases respectively. Recombination linked TRBV5-4 to TRBJ1-3; matching of 5 bases hints at TRBD1 as the D gene. The source material was CD4+ T cells from blood (PBMCs), sampled 24 months after the transplant. This receptor was obtained from a human patient who received a combined kidney and bone marrow transplant. In transplant recipients, some T cells may be of donor rather than host origin. The CDR3 region reads CASSAGGRGGNTIYF. The CDR3 DNA, read in part, is TGTGCCAGCAGCGCGGGGGGGAGAGGAGGAAACACC.